This T cell receptor (beta chain) was found in a study of T cell responses to AZD1222 COVID-19 vaccine. Study conclusions and caveats: Sampling that yielded the repertoires occurred only after the peak T cell response. In the spike-specific TCR repertoire, nearly half reportedly target unmutated variant regions.

Sequencing used immunoSEQ multiplex PCR; TCRdb keeps in-frame clones, though not all of them. The sample carries fewer than 95,000 clones, about 91% recorded once. A single count supports this clone. Its antigen remains unidentified. The sample in question was peripheral blood, obtained 28 days after the second AZD1222 dose. This sequence originates from an adult who received the AZD1222 COVID-19 vaccine.

DNA for the CDR3: TGTGCTAGTGGGTTTGAATTGGTGTGGCAGTCCTACGAGCAGTACTTC. It yields the protein CASGFELVWQSYEQYF. The rearrangement uses TRBV12-5 and TRBJ2-7; D gene ambiguous. Per germline, CDR1 LGHNT and CDR2 FRNRAP. Trimming took off 6 bases at V and 1 base at J, with 19 bases between the two ends. The CDR3 runs to 16 residues.